This T cell receptor beta chain was profiled in a study of cytomegalovirus exposure and HLA in healthy donors. This donor's CMV serostatus went unrecorded. Primers: 60 Vbeta forward and 13 Jbeta reverse. Method: immunoSEQ multiplex PCR; TCRdb's copy keeps in-frame clones and lacks some. The table includes 150,000 to 200,000 clones, over 75% detected once. The germline V gene encodes CDR1 SNHLY and CDR2 FYNNEI. This CDR3 contains 13 residues. With V trimmed by 6 bases and J by 7 bases, 7 bases remained unmatched. The TCR was taken from a human donor in good health. Material: PBMCs. This chain uses TRBV2 with TRBJ1-2; 8 positions agree with TRBD1. CDR3 loop: CASREDRDGGYTF. The CDR3 region has the DNA TGTGCCAGCAGAGAGGACAGGGATGGTGGCTACACCTTC.